This T cell receptor beta chain is drawn from a study of blood T cell repertoires in COVID-19 (dated by TCRdb to about 2020). As for the study more broadly: Samples covering the acute and convalescent phases of COVID-19 were provided by collaborators in the United States, Italy and Spain. The prospective study material was composed of cDNA or gDNA derived from T cells, B-cell-depleted T cells, or PBMCs. Deeply sampled blood TCRbeta repertoires from subjects exposed to, actively infected with, or recovered from COVID-19 were included in the dataset. A freely available public database, intended as a resource for researchers studying the immune response to SARS-CoV-2, is where the repertoires were released. Samples came from the ongoing ImmuneRACE study (first 160 participants) plus 1,254 subjects from 6 global collaborators. The sample metadata nearly always contained a de-identified subject ID, COVID-19 status, age in years and sex. Where HLA class I and class II types were available, the types were taken from metadata supplied by the sample provider, not from assay-based typing. Points the paper makes about the study in general: How much clinical and demographic metadata was included differed by source and by participant, and the metadata was provided uncurated.

In the prospective study, participants were roughly 18 to 100 years old, resided in approximately 22 geographic areas of the United States, and were enrolled through a virtual design. In the prospective study, participants were assigned to cohorts based on the clinical history participants reported in a screening survey and a study questionnaire. Recovered participants in ImmuneRACE Cohort 3 were defined by two consecutive negative NP/OP PCR tests, clearance by a healthcare professional, or resolution of symptoms. Each participant in the prospective study had whole blood, serum and a nasopharyngeal or oropharyngeal swab collected by mobile phlebotomists. Prospective study participants could optionally give additional blood draws and questionnaires over an approximately 2-month period. Before DNA extraction, prospective study blood samples were shipped either frozen or at room temperature. As encoded in the germline V gene, CDR1 is SGHAT while CDR2 is FQNNGV. The CDR3 contains 16 residues, cysteine and phenylalanine counted. Only CDR3 DNA is held: 48 bases, read in frame from base 1. V is clipped by 0 bases and J by 3 bases, and the sequence between their germline boundaries is 13 bases long.

Remarks on this clone: There is no known antigen for this receptor. Base qualities are missing; no much larger clone stands one base away.

TCRbeta CDR3 regions were amplified from genomic DNA using the immunoSEQ Assay, a bias-controlled multiplex PCR. The source study handled its data this way. Within the assay, amplification of reference gene primers was used to estimate how many nucleated cells each sample contained. To quantify the absolute abundance of each unique TCRbeta CDR3 rearrangement, sequence reads were collapsed and filtered. Productive Simpson clonality was computed per sample as the square root of Simpson's diversity index over productive rearrangements. Here the immuneACCESS table is served through TCRdb, limited to in-frame sequences with V and J called. Missing clones are a known gap in these copies; in checked studies unresolved V genes cover under half, and the rest lacks a known reason. The DNA gave D and trimming, while V, J and clone size come from that table. The sample table records more than 400,000 clones; 75% to 90% of these occur just once. Together, the top ten hold about 0.65% of the sample.

The sequencing sample was made of PBMCs or T cells enriched from blood (not recorded which). The TCR comes from a woman younger than 30 who had recovered from COVID-19. The chain is encoded by TRBV11-2 joined to TRBJ2-3; the best D guess is TRBD1, with 7 bases matching. For the CDR3, the sequence is CASSLDNPGGTDTQYF. The DNA is TGTGCCAGCAGCTTAGATAATCCAGGGGGGACAGATACGCAGTATTTT. Supplemented by the reference TRBV11-2 and TRBJ2-3 proteins around the CDR3, the complete variable domain is EAGVAQSPRYKIIEKRQSVAFWCNPISGHATLYWYQQILGQGPKLLIQFQNNGVVDDSQLPKDRFSAERLKGVDSTLKIQPAKLEDSAVYLCASSLDNPGGTDTQYFGPGTRLTVL.